Detailed here is one TCR beta chain. Antigen: not known. This specimen comes from a study of human T cells and chemical hapten exposure. Study-level information: The patch tests put 0.01% DPC on the skin of the upper back and were read 6 days later.

Original analysis: Sampled TCR counts reached a median of roughly 100,000 per sample, with values ranging from about 23,224 to 700,000. One entry per CDR3 protein, called by TCRdb with MiXCR from the RACE reads. TCRdb assigned the V and J calls; the authors' analysis was not used. The data contain about 300,000 distinct CDR3 sequences, around 5.5% of them singletons. Study-wide results and caveats: The study found that PT1 expanded TCR counts correlated positively with patch test score.

Indicated time point: pre-sensitization, week 0. The treatment here: therapeutic diphenylcyclopropenone sensitization with weekly scalp DPC. People who gave samples had alopecia, were 18 to 70 years old, and were suitable for DPC. This receptor was taken from a woman younger than 35 with alopecia areata. Some clones in this sample may be carry-over from other donors' samples. Specimen: whole blood, collected in connection with sensitization to the hapten diphenylcyclopropenone (DPC).

The CDR3 spells CATSAVGANYGYTF. The CDR3 coding sequence is TGTGCCACCTCCGCAGTTGGGGCGAACTATGGCTACACCTTC. This chain links TRBV2 with TRBJ1-2; a weak D match, TRBD1 (5 bases). V lost 10 bases to trimming and J lost 2 bases, with 17 bases between them. Per germline, CDR1 SNHLY and CDR2 FYNNEI. CDR3 size: 14 residues.